What follows are 9 T cell receptor beta chains derived from one specimen sequenced in a study of shared clonotypes between healthy human individuals. Naive CD8 populations comprised CD45RO-negative cells positively selected for CCR7, excluding terminally differentiated effector memory CD45RA+ cells. Profiled with immunoSEQ multiplex PCR; TCRdb holds only in-frame clones, not every one. The sample yields around 2,000,000 clones, around 93% seen once. The specimen sequenced was naive CD8+ T cells from PBMCs. The receptor source for this set is a man aged 18 to 29 in good health. Some clones in this sample may be carry-over from other donors' samples.

Remarks on this clone: The conserved final phenylalanine or tryptophan is absent from the CDR3, which likely points to a read error. The limits of the CDR3 on the DNA are not certain, so only TCRdb's listed CDR3 is given. This chain uses TRBV7-2 with TRBJ2-3. The CDR3 length is 12 residues, termini included. Per the germline V gene, CDR1 is SGHTA and CDR2 is FQGNSA. The CDR3 loop reads CASSLKGPGIGY.

The chain recombines TRBV11-1 with TRBJ2-1; D is ambiguous. The CDR3 contains 15 residues. V lost 3 bases to trimming and J lost 7 bases, with 16 bases between them. Per germline, CDR1 SGHAT and CDR2 FQDESV (reference sequence). In DNA form, the CDR3 reads TGTGCCAGCAGCTTTACGCGGAACCCATTAAATGAGCAGTTCTTC. Translated: CASSFTRNPLNEQFF.

The chain has TRBV5-5 and TRBJ2-7, with 8 bases identical to TRBD1. V lost 4 bases and J lost 0; bases outside the gene matches: 9. Germline loops: CDR1 SGHKS, CDR2 YYEKEE (reference sequence). The CDR3 contains 16 residues. Written as DNA, the CDR3 is TGTGCCAGCAGCACGCCGGGACAGGAAGTCTCCTACGAGCAGTACTTC. Translated, it gives CASSTPGQEVSYEQYF.

This chain links TRBV7-2 with TRBJ2-7; unclear D gene. Germline V gives CDR1 SGHTA, CDR2 FQGNSA. Trimming pared 5 bases from V and 0 bases from J, leaving 5 bases between. The CDR3 loop spans 12 amino acids. DNA of the CDR3: TGTGCCAGCAGCCGCGTCTCCTACGAGCAGTACTTC. It yields the protein CASSRVSYEQYF.

The sample holds a few counts of this clone. The gene calls are TRBV27 and TRBJ2-7, with a weak D call TRBD2 (5 bases). Deletions cut 10 bases from V and 3 bases from J, with 16 bases between. This CDR3 region has 13 residues. The germline CDR1 and CDR2 sequences are MNHEY and SMNVEV (reference sequence). CDR3 region: CATAWGVGYEQYF. CDR3 sequence (DNA): TGTGCCACCGCGTGGGGAGTCGGCTACGAGCAGTACTTC.

The chain combines TRBV28 with TRBJ2-1; D gene ambiguous. CDR1 and CDR2 (germline): MDHEN, SYDVKM. This CDR3 region has 12 residues. The V gene lost 6 bases and the J gene lost 6 bases, with 9 bases spanning the gap. CDR3 coding DNA: TGTGCCAGCAGGACCCGCGGCAATGAGCAGTTCTTC. Protein sequence: CASRTRGNEQFF.

The chain carries TRBV4-2 and TRBJ2-1; D is ambiguous. The CDR3 extends over 14 amino acids. V was pared by 1 base and J by 6 bases, with 10 bases between. Germline loops: CDR1 LGHNA, CDR2 YNFKEQ. The chain's CDR3 is CASSQGGEVNEQFF. The CDR3 DNA sequence: TGTGCCAGCAGCCAAGGTGGCGAGGTCAATGAGCAGTTCTTC.

V usage is TRBV2 and J usage is TRBJ1-2; 9 bases are shared with TRBD1. V was pared by 4 bases and J by 6 bases, with 12 bases of the junction left unmatched. The CDR3 sequence is 16 residues long. From germline, CDR1 is SNHLY and CDR2 FYNNEI. CDR3 DNA: TGTGCCAGCAGTGCACTTAAAGGACAGGGGATTCATGGCTACACCTTC. Protein product: CASSALKGQGIHGYTF.

The chain combines TRBV28 with TRBJ2-3, with TRBD1 identical over 10 bases. This CDR3 contains 16 residues. After removal of 5 bases from V and 3 bases from J, the junction contained 8 bases not matched to a gene. The germline V gene encodes CDR1 MDHEN and CDR2 SYDVKM. This chain's CDR3 is CASSPRQGARTDTQYF. The CDR3 DNA reads as TGTGCCAGCAGTCCACGACAGGGGGCGAGGACAGATACGCAGTATTTT. The entire variable domain, with the rest obtained from reference TRBV28 and TRBJ2-3, is as follows: DVKVTQSSRYLVKRTGEKVFLECVQDMDHENMFWYRQDPGLGLRLIYFSYDVKMKEKGDIPEGYSVSREKKERFSLILESASTNQTSMYLCASSPRQGARTDTQYFGPGTRLTVL.